This T cell receptor (beta chain) was identified during a study of cytomegalovirus exposure and HLA in healthy donors. In the study overall: Sequencing of 180 million or so T cells in an earlier analysis found 90 million to 120 million unique TCR beta sequences.

Findings and caveats of the study: Common viral pathogens (according to a later analysis) appeared linked to several of the most significant clusters.

As for this clone: Its antigen remains unknown.

The PCR used 60 Vbeta and 13 Jbeta primers. TCRdb keeps only in-frame clones here, not all; method: immunoSEQ multiplex PCR. This sample's table reports 150,000 to 200,000 clones. CDR3 size: 21 residues. Germline-derived CDR1 and CDR2 are ENHRY and SYGVKD. The V end was cut by 0 bases, the J end by 0 bases, with 23 bases between. The sequencing sample was made of PBMCs. The V call is TRBV10-3, the J call TRBJ1-4; D perhaps matches TRBD1 (5 bases). The TCR was taken from a woman aged 18-29 years in good health and CMV-seropositive. The CDR3 nucleotides read TGTGCCATCAGTGAGTCTTACCCCCAGACAGCCGAGCGAACAACTAATGAAAAACTGTTTTTT. Protein: CAISESYPQTAERTTNEKLFF.